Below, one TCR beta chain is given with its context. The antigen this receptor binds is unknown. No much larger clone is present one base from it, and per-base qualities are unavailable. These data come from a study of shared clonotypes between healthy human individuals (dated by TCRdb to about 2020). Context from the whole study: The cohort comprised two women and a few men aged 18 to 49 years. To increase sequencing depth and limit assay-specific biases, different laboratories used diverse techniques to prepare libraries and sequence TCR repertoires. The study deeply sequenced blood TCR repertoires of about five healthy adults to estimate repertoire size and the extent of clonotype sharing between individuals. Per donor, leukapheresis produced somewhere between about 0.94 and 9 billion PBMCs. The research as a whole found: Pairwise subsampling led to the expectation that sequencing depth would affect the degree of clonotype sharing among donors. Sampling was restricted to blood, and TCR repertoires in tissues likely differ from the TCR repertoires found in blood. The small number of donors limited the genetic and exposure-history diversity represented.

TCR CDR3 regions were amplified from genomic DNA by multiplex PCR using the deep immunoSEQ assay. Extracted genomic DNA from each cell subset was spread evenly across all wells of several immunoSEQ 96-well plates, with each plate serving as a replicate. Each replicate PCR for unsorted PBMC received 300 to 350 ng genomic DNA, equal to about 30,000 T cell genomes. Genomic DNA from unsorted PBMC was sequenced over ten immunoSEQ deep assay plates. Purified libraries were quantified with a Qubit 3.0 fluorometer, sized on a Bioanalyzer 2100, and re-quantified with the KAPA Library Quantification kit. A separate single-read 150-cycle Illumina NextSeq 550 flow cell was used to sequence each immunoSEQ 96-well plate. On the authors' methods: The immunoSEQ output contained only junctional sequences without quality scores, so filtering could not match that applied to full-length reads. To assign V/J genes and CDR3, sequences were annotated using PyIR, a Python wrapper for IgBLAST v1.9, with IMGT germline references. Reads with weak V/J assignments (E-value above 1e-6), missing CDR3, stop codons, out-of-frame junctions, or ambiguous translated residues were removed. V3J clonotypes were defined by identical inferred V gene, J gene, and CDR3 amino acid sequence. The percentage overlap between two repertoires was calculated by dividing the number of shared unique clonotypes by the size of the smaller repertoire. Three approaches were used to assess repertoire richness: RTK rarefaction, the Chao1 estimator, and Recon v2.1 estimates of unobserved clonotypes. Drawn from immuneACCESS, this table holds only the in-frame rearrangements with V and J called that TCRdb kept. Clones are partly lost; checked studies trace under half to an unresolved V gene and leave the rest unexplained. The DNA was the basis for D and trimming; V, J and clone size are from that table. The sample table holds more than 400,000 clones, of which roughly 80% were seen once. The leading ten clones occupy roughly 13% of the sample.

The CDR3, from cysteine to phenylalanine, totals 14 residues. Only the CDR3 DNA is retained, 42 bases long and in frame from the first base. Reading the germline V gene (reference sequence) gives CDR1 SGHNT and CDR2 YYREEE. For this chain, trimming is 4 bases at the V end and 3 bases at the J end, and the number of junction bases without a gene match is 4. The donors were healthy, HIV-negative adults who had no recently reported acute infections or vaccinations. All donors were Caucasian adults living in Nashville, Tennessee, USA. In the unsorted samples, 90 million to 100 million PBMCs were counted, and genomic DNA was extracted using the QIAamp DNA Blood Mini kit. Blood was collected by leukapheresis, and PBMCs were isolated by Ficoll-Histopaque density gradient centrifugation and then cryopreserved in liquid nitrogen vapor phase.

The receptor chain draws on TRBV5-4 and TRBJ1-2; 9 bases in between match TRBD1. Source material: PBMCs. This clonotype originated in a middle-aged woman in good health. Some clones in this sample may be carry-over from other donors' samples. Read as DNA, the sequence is TGTGCCAGCAGCCCGGACAGGGGTTACTATGGCTACACCTTC. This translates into CASSPDRGYYGYTF.